This T cell receptor beta chain stems from a study of CD8+CD57+ T cells in acquired aplastic anemia. As for the study in general: 3.2 ug was the average amount of DNA from sorted CD4+ and CD8+ cells. General observations from the study: Any difference that existed in CD8+ Simpson's diversity between patients and controls was not significant. Patients and controls shared nearly 30 CD8+ CDR3 sequences, highly expressed in patients.

Researchers used genomic DNA as the template to profile TCR beta VDJ and CDR3. TCRdb called the reads again in MiXCR, with one record for every CDR3 protein. The sample records some 98,000 distinct CDR3 sequences, around 70% being singletons. V was clipped by 4 bases and J by 3 bases, with 10 bases between them. The CDR3 totals 13 residues. Germline V CDR1 and CDR2: DFQATT, SNEGSKA (reference sequence). Only patients with CD8+CD57+ cell expansion on flow cytometry were chosen for sequencing. No therapy was given to patients before blood sampling. Regarding this clonotype: What it binds is not known.

The chain has TRBV20-1 and TRBJ2-1, with D unresolved. The specimen was sorted CD4+, CD8+, or CD8+CD57+ T cells (not recorded which) from PBMCs. This clonotype was obtained from a human donor with aplastic anemia. In nucleotides, the CDR3 is TGCAGTGCTAATAGAGTAGACTACAATGAGCAGTTCTTC. It yields the protein CSANRVDYNEQFF.